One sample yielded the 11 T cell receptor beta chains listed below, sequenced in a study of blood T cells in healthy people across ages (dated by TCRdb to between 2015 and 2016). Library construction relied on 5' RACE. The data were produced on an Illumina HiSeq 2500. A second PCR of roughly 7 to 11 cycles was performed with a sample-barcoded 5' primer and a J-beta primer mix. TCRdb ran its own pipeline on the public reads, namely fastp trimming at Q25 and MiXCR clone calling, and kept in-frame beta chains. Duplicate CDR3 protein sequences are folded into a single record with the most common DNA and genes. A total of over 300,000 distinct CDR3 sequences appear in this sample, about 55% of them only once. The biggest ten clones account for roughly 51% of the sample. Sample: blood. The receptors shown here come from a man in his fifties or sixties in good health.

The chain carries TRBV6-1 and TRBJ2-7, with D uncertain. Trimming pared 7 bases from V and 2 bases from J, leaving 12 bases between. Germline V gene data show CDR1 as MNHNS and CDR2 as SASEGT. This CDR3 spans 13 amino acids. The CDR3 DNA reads TGTGCCAGCATCGGAGAGTTAGCCTACGAGCAGTACTTC. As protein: CASIGELAYEQYF.

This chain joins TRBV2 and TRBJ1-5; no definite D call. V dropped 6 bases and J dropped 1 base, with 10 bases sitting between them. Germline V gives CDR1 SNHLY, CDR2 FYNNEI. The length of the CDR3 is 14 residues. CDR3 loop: CASRKDLSNQPQHF. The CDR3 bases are TGTGCCAGCAGGAAGGACCTCAGCAATCAGCCCCAGCATTTT.

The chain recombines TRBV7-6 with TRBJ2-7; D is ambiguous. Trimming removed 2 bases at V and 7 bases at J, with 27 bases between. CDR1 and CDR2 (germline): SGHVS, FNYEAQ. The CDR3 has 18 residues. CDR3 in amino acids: CASSLTPPGRLPYNEQYF. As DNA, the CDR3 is TGTGCCAGCAGCTTAACCCCCCCCGGCAGGCTCCCCTACAATGAGCAGTACTTC.

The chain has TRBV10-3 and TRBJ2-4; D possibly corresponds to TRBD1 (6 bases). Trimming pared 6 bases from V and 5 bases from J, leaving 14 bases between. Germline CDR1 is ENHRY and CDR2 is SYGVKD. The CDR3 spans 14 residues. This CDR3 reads CAISPDSTQNIQYF. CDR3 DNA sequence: TGTGCCATCAGCCCGGACAGTACCCAAAACATTCAGTACTTC.

The chain's CDR3 is CSVVGNSGGNEQFF. The DNA for the CDR3 is TGCAGCGTTGTAGGAAATAGCGGGGGCAATGAGCAGTTCTTC. The V gene is TRBV29-1, the J gene TRBJ2-1, with TRBD2 matching 9 bases. The J segment lost 6 bases and the V segment lost 4 bases, leaving 7 bases of the junction unmatched. The CDR3 contains 14 residues. CDR1 and CDR2 (germline): SQVTM, ANQGSEA.

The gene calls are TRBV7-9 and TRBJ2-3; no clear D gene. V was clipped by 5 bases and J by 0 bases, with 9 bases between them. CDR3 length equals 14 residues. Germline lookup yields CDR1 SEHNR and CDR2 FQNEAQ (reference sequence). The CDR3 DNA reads TGTGCCAGCAGCATCGCCCGGAGCACAGATACGCAGTATTTT. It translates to CASSIARSTDTQYF. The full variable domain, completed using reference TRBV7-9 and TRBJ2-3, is DTGVSQNPRHKITKRGQNVTFRCDPISEHNRLYWYRQTLGQGPEFLTYFQNEAQLEKSRLLSDRFSAERPKGSFSTLEIQRTEQGDSAMYLCASSIARSTDTQYFGPGTRLTVL.

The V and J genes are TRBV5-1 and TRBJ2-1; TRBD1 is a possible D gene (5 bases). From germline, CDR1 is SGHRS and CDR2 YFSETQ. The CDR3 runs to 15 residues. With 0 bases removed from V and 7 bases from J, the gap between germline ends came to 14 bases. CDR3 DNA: TGCGCCAGCAGCTTGGTCCTCGTAGGGGCGAATGAGCAGTTCTTC. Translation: CASSLVLVGANEQFF.

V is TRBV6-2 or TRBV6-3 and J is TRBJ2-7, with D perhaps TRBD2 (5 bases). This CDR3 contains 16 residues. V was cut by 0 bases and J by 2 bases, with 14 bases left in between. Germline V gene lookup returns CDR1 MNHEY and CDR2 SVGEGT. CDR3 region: CASSYSRRENTYEQYF. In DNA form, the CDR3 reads TGTGCCAGCAGTTACTCGAGAAGGGAGAACACCTACGAGCAGTACTTC.

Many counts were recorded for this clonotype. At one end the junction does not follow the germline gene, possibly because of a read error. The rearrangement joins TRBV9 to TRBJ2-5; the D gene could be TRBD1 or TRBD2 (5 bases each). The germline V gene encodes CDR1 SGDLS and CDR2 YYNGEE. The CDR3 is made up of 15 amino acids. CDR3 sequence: CASSVSLGTQGTQYF. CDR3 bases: TGTGCCAGCAGCGTTTCACTAGGGACCCAAGGGACCCAGTACTTC.

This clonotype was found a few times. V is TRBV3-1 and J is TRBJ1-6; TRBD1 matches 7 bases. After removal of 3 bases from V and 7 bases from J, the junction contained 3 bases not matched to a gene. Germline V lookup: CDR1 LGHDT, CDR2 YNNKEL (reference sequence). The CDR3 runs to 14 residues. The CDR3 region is CASSHWDRNSPLHF. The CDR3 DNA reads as TGTGCCAGCAGCCACTGGGACAGAAATTCACCCCTCCACTTT.

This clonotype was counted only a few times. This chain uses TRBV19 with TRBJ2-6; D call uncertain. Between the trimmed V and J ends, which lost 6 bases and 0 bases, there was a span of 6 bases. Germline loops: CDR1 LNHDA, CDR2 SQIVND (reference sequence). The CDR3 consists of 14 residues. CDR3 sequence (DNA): TGTGCCAGTAGACAGTTCTCTGGGGCCAACGTCCTGACTTTC. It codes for CASRQFSGANVLTF.